These T cell receptor beta chains were read from a single sample in a study of early T cells in non-severe SARS-CoV-2 infection. TCRdb reanalysed the 5' RACE reads using MiXCR and keeps one entry per CDR3 protein. Of around 81,000 distinct CDR3 sequences listed, 13% to 15% are singletons. The sequencing sample was made of whole blood. These receptors originate from an adult who was a healthcare worker with PCR-confirmed SARS-CoV-2 infection or an uninfected control (not recorded which). Both conserved end residues are part of each CDR3. The D gene is left open where the match is weak. Some rows mark clone size as missing; the rest say once, few, many or name a class of expanded clone.

>TRBJ2-1|-|TRBV5-3|-
CARSSGGLYNEQFF
TGTGCCAGAAGCTCAGGGGGACTTTACAATGAGCAGTTCTTC
>TRBJ2-2|few|TRBV19|-
CASSRGPNTGELFF
TGTGCCAGTAGTCGGGGACCGAACACCGGGGAGCTGTTTTTT
>TRBJ2-1|-|TRBV12-3/TRBV12-4|-
CASSFAGFEQFF
TGTGCCAGCAGTTTTGCCGGGTTTGAGCAGTTCTTC
>TRBJ1-1|many|TRBV5-1|TRBD1
CASSLGTANTEAFF
TGTGCCAGCAGCTTAGGGACAGCGAACACTGAAGCTTTCTTT
>TRBJ2-7|-|TRBV27|TRBD2
CASSFSSGYEQYF
TGTGCCAGCAGTTTCTCTAGCGGCTACGAGCAGTACTTC
>TRBJ1-6|-|TRBV18|-
CASSPQGESSPLHF
TGTGCCAGCTCGCCACAAGGGGAAAGTTCACCCCTCCACTTT
>TRBJ2-7|few|TRBV10-3|-
CAIRGEPRGEQYF
TGTGCCATCAGAGGAGAACCCAGGGGCGAGCAGTACTTC
>TRBJ1-4|-|TRBV4-3|-
CASSQGGGDGNEKLFF
TGCGCCAGCAGCCAAGGGGGAGGGGATGGGAATGAAAAACTGTTTTTT
>TRBJ1-2|few|TRBV20-1|-
CSARDGANYGYTF
TGCAGTGCTAGAGATGGAGCTAACTATGGCTACACCTTC
>TRBJ2-3|-|TRBV10-3|TRBD1
CAISGGTGGIDTQYF
TGTGCCATCAGTGGCGGGACAGGGGGTATAGATACGCAGTATTTT
>TRBJ1-3|few|TRBV6-6|-
CASSTRIGSGNTIYF
TGTGCCAGCAGTACAAGAATTGGCTCTGGAAACACCATATATTTT
>TRBJ2-1|-|TRBV12-3/TRBV12-4|TRBD2
CASRLGLGLNEQFF
TGTGCCAGCAGATTGGGACTAGGCTTGAACGAGCAGTTCTTC
>TRBJ2-7|few|TRBV6-5|-
CASTPGSRGRSEQYF
TGTGCCAGCACTCCCGGGAGCAGGGGTCGTTCCGAGCAGTACTTC
>TRBJ2-2|few|TRBV5-4|-
CASSQGMIAVNTGELFF
TGTGCCAGCAGCCAAGGGATGATAGCGGTGAACACCGGGGAGCTGTTTTTT
>TRBJ2-1|many|TRBV20-1|-
CSAVRGTGMGNEQFF
TGCAGTGCTGTTCGGGGGACCGGGATGGGGAATGAGCAGTTCTTC
>TRBJ1-2|once|TRBV12-3/TRBV12-4|-
CASSFAPAGGYTF
TGTGCCAGCAGTTTTGCGCCAGCGGGGGGCTACACCTTC
>TRBJ2-2|many|TRBV5-4|-
CASSSPGPTHTGELFF
TGTGCCAGCAGCTCCCCGGGGCCCACCCACACCGGGGAGCTGTTTTTT
>TRBJ1-2|many|TRBV7-3|TRBD1
CASSPSGTGDGYTF
TGTGCCAGCAGCCCCTCCGGGACAGGGGATGGCTACACCTTC
>TRBJ2-7|-|TRBV28|-
CASTSPGIRYEQYF
TGTGCCAGCACCAGCCCAGGGATTCGGTACGAGCAGTACTTC
>TRBJ1-3|few|TRBV28|TRBD1
CASSPPDRGFSNTIYF
TGTGCCAGCAGTCCTCCAGACAGGGGATTCTCAAACACCATATATTTT
>TRBJ2-7|few|TRBV5-6|-
CASSLGPFSSYEQYF
TGTGCCAGCAGCTTAGGGCCATTCTCATCCTACGAGCAGTACTTC
>TRBJ1-4|many|TRBV30|-
CAWSPLVTGEKLFF
TGTGCCTGGTCCCCCTTAGTGACGGGCGAAAAACTGTTTTTT
>TRBJ1-6|many|TRBV6-1|-
CASSVGVDPDSPLHF
TGTGCCAGCAGTGTGGGGGTAGACCCAGATTCACCCCTCCACTTT
>TRBJ1-1|few|TRBV5-1|-
CASSPQQGSTEAFF
TGCGCCAGCAGCCCTCAACAGGGTAGCACTGAAGCTTTCTTT
>TRBJ2-7|-|TRBV6-6|-
CASSYGGMGFYEQYF
TGTGCCAGCAGTTACGGAGGTATGGGTTTCTACGAGCAGTACTTC
>TRBJ2-5|-|TRBV11-1|-
CASSRGSWAKETQYF
TGTGCCAGCAGCCGCGGTAGCTGGGCTAAAGAGACCCAGTACTTC
>TRBJ2-1|few|TRBV20-1|-
CSARDPGGPYNEQFF
TGCAGTGCTAGAGATCCGGGGGGCCCCTACAATGAGCAGTTCTTC
>TRBJ2-5|-|TRBV5-1|-
CASSLLRREETQYF
TGCGCCAGCAGCTTGCTTAGGAGGGAAGAGACCCAGTACTTC
>TRBJ2-2|-|TRBV29-1|-
CSVDAGNTGELFF
TGCAGCGTTGACGCCGGGAACACCGGGGAGCTGTTTTTT
>TRBJ2-3|few|TRBV7-9|TRBD1
CASSFRDRGIDTQYF
TGTGCCAGCAGCTTCCGGGACAGGGGGATAGATACGCAGTATTTT
>TRBJ2-3|-|TRBV4-2|TRBD2
CASSQDASGLIDTQYF
TGTGCCAGCAGCCAAGACGCTAGCGGACTCATAGATACGCAGTATTTT
>TRBJ1-6|few|TRBV27|TRBD1
CASSSLTGTGYNSPLHF
TGTGCCAGCAGTTCCCTGACAGGGACAGGCTATAATTCACCCCTCCACTTT
>TRBJ2-2|few|TRBV18|TRBD1
CASSLRQGRDTGELFF
TGTGCCAGCTCACTACGACAGGGGCGGGACACCGGGGAGCTGTTTTTT
>TRBJ1-5|few|TRBV6-1|TRBD1
CASRLSTGGPAGQPQHF
TGTGCCAGCAGATTATCGACAGGGGGCCCTGCGGGTCAGCCCCAGCATTTT
>TRBJ1-6|-|TRBV6-5|-
CASSYSIQNNSPLHF
TGTGCCAGCAGTTACTCGATTCAAAATAATTCACCCCTCCACTTT
>TRBJ2-5|-|TRBV29-1|TRBD1
CSVPPGGVQETQYF
TGCAGCGTTCCACCAGGGGGAGTCCAAGAGACCCAGTACTTC
>TRBJ1-1|many|TRBV10-3|TRBD1
CAISELLGTGVNTEAFF
TGTGCCATCAGTGAGTTGCTTGGGACAGGGGTGAACACTGAAGCTTTCTTT
>TRBJ2-7|few|TRBV29-1|TRBD2
CSVGTSGGTMAYEQYF
TGCAGCGTGGGGACTAGCGGGGGAACAATGGCCTACGAGCAGTACTTC
>TRBJ2-3|-|TRBV3-1|TRBD2
CASSRSGVAGRTDTQYF
TGTGCCAGCAGCCGATCGGGAGTAGCGGGGCGGACAGATACGCAGTATTTT
>TRBJ2-3|many|TRBV6-1|-
CASLREGASTDTQYF
TGTGCCAGCCTCCGGGAGGGGGCGAGCACAGATACGCAGTATTTT
>TRBJ1-4|few|TRBV7-9|-
CASSFEQGATNEKLFF
TGTGCCAGCAGCTTTGAACAGGGAGCAACTAATGAAAAACTGTTTTTT
>TRBJ2-1|few|TRBV10-3|-
CAISEQNYNEQFF
TGTGCCATCAGTGAACAAAACTACAATGAGCAGTTCTTC
>TRBJ2-7|-|TRBV5-6|TRBD1
CASSSTGTGLIYEQYF
TGTGCCAGCAGCTCAACCGGGACAGGGCTAATCTACGAGCAGTACTTC
>TRBJ2-7|many|TRBV12-3/TRBV12-4|-
CASGTSPYEQYF
TGTGCCAGCGGGACTTCCCCCTACGAGCAGTACTTC
>TRBJ1-2|many|TRBV5-5|-
CASSLRVYGYTF
TGTGCCAGCAGCTTGCGGGTCTATGGCTACACCTTC
>TRBJ2-1|few|TRBV7-6|TRBD2
CASSPSVAGSSYNEQFF
TGTGCCAGCAGCCCCAGCGTAGCGGGGTCGTCCTACAATGAGCAGTTCTTC
>TRBJ2-7|-|TRBV28|-
CASSSTSQGAYEQYF
TGTGCCAGCAGTTCGACTAGCCAGGGGGCGTACGAGCAGTACTTC
>TRBJ1-1|few|TRBV20-1|-
CSASGDTEAFF
TGCAGTGCCTCAGGGGACACTGAAGCTTTCTTT
>TRBJ2-6|few|TRBV2|-
CASGRVGSGANVLTF
TGTGCCAGCGGTCGGGTCGGCTCTGGGGCCAACGTCCTGACTTTC
>TRBJ1-1|-|TRBV5-1|-
CASSFSPIGQNTEAFF
TGCGCCAGCAGCTTCTCACCGATCGGACAGAACACTGAAGCTTTCTTT
>TRBJ2-3|-|TRBV28|TRBD2
CASSGGAVGTDTQYF
TGTGCCAGCAGCGGGGGGGCCGTTGGCACAGATACGCAGTATTTT